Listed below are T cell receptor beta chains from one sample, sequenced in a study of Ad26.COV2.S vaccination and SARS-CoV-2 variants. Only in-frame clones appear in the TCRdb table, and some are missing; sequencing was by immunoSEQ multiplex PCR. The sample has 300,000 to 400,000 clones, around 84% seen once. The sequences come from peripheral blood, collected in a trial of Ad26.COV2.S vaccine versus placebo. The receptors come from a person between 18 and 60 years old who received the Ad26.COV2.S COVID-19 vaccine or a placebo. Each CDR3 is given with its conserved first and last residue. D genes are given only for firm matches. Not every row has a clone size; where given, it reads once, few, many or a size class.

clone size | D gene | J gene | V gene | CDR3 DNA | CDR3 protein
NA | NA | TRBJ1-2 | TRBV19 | TGTGCCAGTAGTATAGATGCTATTACAGTCGGCTATGGCTACACCTTC | CASSIDAITVGYGYTF
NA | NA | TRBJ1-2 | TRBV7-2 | TGTGCCAGCAGCCCTGGGGGAGGAGTCGGTGGCTACACCTTC | CASSPGGGVGGYTF
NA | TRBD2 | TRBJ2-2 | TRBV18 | TGTGCCAGCTCACCAGGACTAGTTTCCACCGGGGAGCTGTTTTTT | CASSPGLVSTGELFF
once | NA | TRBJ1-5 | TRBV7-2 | TGTGCCAGCAGCTCCACCCCGGGCACCAATCAGCCCCAGCATTTT | CASSSTPGTNQPQHF
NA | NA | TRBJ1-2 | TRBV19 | TGTGCCAGTACACTCCAGGGGCTGACTAACTATGGCTACACCTTC | CASTLQGLTNYGYTF
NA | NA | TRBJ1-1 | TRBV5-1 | TGCGCCAGCAGCTGGTCAACGGCTGTGAACACTGAAGCTTTCTTT | CASSWSTAVNTEAFF
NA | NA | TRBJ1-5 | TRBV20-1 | TGCAGTGCTAGTCGGGACTTAAATCAGCCCCAGCATTTT | CSASRDLNQPQHF
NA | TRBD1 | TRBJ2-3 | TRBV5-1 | TGCGCCAGCAGCTTGGCGTCGGGGACAGGTAGCACAGATACGCAGTATTTT | CASSLASGTGSTDTQYF
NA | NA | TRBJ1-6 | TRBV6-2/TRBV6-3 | TGTGCCAGCAGTAAGAGGGGTGGGTCACCCCTCCACTTT | CASSKRGGSPLHF
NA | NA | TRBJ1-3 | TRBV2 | TGTGCCACCTTAGCATCTGGAAACACCATATATTTT | CATLASGNTIYF
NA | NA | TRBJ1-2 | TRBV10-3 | TGTGCCATCAGTGAAGAGGGGACCTATGGCTACACCTTC | CAISEEGTYGYTF
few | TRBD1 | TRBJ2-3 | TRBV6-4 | TGTGCCAGCAGTGACGGGACAGGGAGCACAGATACGCAGTATTTT | CASSDGTGSTDTQYF
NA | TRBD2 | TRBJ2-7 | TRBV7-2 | TGTGCCAGCAGCCGGGGACTAGCGGGGGGCGCGGGGTACGAGCAGTACTTC | CASSRGLAGGAGYEQYF
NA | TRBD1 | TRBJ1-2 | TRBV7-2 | TGTGCCAGCAGCTCCAGGGGGCGTTATGGCTACACCTTC | CASSSRGRYGYTF
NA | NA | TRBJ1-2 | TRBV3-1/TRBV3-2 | TGTGCCAGCAGCCAAGTGAGGGAAACCCAAAGGACAGCCGTATCAACAAAAGTCTACACCTTC | CASSQVRETQRTAVSTKVYTF
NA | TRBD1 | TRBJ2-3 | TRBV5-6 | TGTGCCAGCAGCTTCCTAGGGACAGGGGGCACAGATACGCAGTATTTT | CASSFLGTGGTDTQYF
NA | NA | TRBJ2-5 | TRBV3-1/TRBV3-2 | TGTGCCAGCAGCCAAGATGGGGCTAGTGTAAACCCCATCCAAGAGACCCAGTACTTC | CASSQDGASVNPIQETQYF
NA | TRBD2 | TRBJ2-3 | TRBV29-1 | TGCAGCGTGACCCTAGCGGGGCACACAGATACGCAGTATTTT | CSVTLAGHTDTQYF
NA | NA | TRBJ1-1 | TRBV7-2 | TGTGCCAGCAGCTTAGGGACCCGGCGGGGGAGGGGGATCACTGAAGCTTTCTTT | CASSLGTRRGRGITEAFF
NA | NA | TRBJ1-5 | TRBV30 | TGTGCCTGGAGTGGGGCCTCATCAGGCAATCAGCCCCAGCATTTT | CAWSGASSGNQPQHF
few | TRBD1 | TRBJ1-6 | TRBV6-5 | TGTGCCAGCACTAAGACAGGGGGCCATAATTCACCCCTCCACTTT | CASTKTGGHNSPLHF
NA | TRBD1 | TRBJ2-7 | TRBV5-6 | TGTGCCAGCAGCTCTGGACCAGGGGGAGCCACCTACGAGCAGTACTTC | CASSSGPGGATYEQYF
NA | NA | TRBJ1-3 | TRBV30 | TGTGCCGGCGGACAGAACTCTGGAAACACCATATATTTT | CAGGQNSGNTIYF
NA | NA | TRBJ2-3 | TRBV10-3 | TGTGCCATCAGTGAGTCTTTTAACCTACCTAGCACAGATACGCAGTATTTT | CAISESFNLPSTDTQYF
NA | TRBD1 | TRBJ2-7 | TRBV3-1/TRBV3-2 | TGTGCCAGCAGCCAAAGTAGGGGGCAGTCCTACGAGCAGTACTTC | CASSQSRGQSYEQYF
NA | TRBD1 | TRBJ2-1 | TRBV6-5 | TGTGCCAGCAGCACCGGGACAGGAGAGTTCTTC | CASSTGTGEFF
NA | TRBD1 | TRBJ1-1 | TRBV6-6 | TGTGCCAGCAGGTTTGGGACAGGGTTAACTGAAGCTTTCTTT | CASRFGTGLTEAFF
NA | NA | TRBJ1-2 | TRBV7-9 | TGTGCCAGCAGCTTAAGGGAGGGCCCGGGCCATGGCTACACCTTC | CASSLREGPGHGYTF
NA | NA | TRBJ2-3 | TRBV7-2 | TGTGCCAGCAGCTTAGTAGCGGAATGGGGGGCAGGGGTAGATACGCAGTATTTT | CASSLVAEWGAGVDTQYF
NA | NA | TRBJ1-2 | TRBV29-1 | TGCAGCGTTGAAGAAAGGTCAACCTATGGCTACACCTTC | CSVEERSTYGYTF
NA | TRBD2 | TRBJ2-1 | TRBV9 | TGTGCCAGCAGCGCTAGCGGGGGGGGAGACAATGAGCAGTTCTTC | CASSASGGGDNEQFF
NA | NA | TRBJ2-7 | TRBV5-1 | TGCGCCAGCAGTTTGGACAGTCCCTACGAGCAGTACTTC | CASSLDSPYEQYF
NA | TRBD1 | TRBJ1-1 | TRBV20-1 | TGCAGTGCTGACAGGGTGGAAGCTTTCTTT | CSADRVEAFF
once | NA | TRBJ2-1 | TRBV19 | TGTGCCAGTAGTCCCGGGACACTCTACAATGAGCAGTTCTTC | CASSPGTLYNEQFF
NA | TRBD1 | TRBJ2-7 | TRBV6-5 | TGTGCCAGCAGTCGGACAGGGGTATCGTTCGAGCAGTACTTC | CASSRTGVSFEQYF
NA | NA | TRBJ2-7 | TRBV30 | TGTGCCTGGAGTGTACGCAGTCACCCCTACGAGCAGTACTTC | CAWSVRSHPYEQYF
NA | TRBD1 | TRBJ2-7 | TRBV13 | TGTGCCAGCAGCCTCGGACAGCCGGGACAGTTTCCTCTGGAGCAGTACTTC | CASSLGQPGQFPLEQYF
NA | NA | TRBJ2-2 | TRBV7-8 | TGTGCCAGCAGCTTAGTCGCAGGGGCGGTTAGCACCGGGGAGCTGTTTTTT | CASSLVAGAVSTGELFF
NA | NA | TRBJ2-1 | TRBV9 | TGTGCCAGCAGCGTAGTTGGCAGCCCCACCTACAATGAGCAGTTCTTC | CASSVVGSPTYNEQFF
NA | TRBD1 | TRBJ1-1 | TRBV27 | TGTGCCACTATGGCCAAAACGGGACAGGGCGGCACTGAAGCTTTCTTT | CATMAKTGQGGTEAFF
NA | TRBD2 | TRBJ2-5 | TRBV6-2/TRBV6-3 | TGTGCCAGCAGCCGGACTAGCGGGGGGGCCGTCAGGACCCAGTACTTC | CASSRTSGGAVRTQYF
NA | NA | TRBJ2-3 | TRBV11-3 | TGTGCCAGCAGCCTCCGGGACCGACTGACAGATACGCAGTATTTT | CASSLRDRLTDTQYF
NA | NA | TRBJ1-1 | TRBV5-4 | TGTGCCAGCAGCTGGTTTGACAGGCCCATGAACACTGAAGCTTTCTTT | CASSWFDRPMNTEAFF
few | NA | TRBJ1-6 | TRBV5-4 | TGTGCCAGCAGCTTACAGAGCTCCTATAATTCACCCCTCCACTTT | CASSLQSSYNSPLHF
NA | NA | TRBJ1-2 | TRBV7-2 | TGTGCCAGCAGCTCGTCCGTCGGAACGTATGGCTACACCTTC | CASSSSVGTYGYTF
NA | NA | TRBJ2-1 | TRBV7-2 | TGTGCCAGCAGCCTGACCAATTACAATGAGCAGTTCTTC | CASSLTNYNEQFF
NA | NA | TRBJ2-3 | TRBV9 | TGTGCCAGCAGCGTAGGGCAGAGCACAGATACGCAGTATTTT | CASSVGQSTDTQYF
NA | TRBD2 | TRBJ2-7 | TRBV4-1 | TGCGCCAGCAGCCTGCTTTGGGTAGCGGGCTACGAGCAGTACTTC | CASSLLWVAGYEQYF
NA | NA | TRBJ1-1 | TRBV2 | TGTGCCAGCAGTGAACTTTTTGGGAGCACTGAAGCTTTCTTT | CASSELFGSTEAFF
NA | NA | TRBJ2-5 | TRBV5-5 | TGTGCCAGCAGCTCTAGTGTCCTCCGGGAGACCCAGTACTTC | CASSSSVLRETQYF
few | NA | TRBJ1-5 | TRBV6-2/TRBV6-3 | TGTGCCAGCAGCCTCAGGGGTTTCCGGAGCAATCAGCCCCAGCATTTT | CASSLRGFRSNQPQHF
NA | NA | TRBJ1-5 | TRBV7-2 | TGTGCCAGCAGCTTAGCTTGGTCAGGCTATCAGCCCCAGCATTTT | CASSLAWSGYQPQHF
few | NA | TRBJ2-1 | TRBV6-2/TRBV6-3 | TGTGCCAGCAGTTACTCTAGGGGGGGCGATGCCTACAATGAGCAGTTCTTC | CASSYSRGGDAYNEQFF
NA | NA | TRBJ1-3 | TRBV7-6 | TGTGCCAGCAGCTCAGTCGGGGGTGACGGAAACACCATATATTTT | CASSSVGGDGNTIYF
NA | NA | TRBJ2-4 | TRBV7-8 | TGTGCCAGCAGCTTACAGCAGAACATTCAGTACTTC | CASSLQQNIQYF
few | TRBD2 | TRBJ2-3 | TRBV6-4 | TGTGCCAGCAGTGACTCTGCTAGCGGGGGTGATACGCAGTATTTT | CASSDSASGGDTQYF
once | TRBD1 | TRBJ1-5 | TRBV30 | TGTGCCTGGAGTGCGGGACAGGGGGGATATCAGCCCCAGCATTTT | CAWSAGQGGYQPQHF